Presented here are 19 T cell receptor beta chains from one specimen sequenced in a study of read filtering for tumor transcriptome and immune sequencing. From about 400 ng of RNA, a library with molecular barcoded alpha/delta and beta/gamma adaptors was made. TCRdb itself ran the reads through MiXCR, one entry per CDR3 protein. The profile shows over 40,000 distinct CDR3 sequences, more than 10% of them singletons. Sequenced: a population of CD138-negative cells sorted from bone marrow. All receptors derive from a donor aged 40 or older with multiple myeloma.

A word on this clonotype: One base separates it from a far larger clone, so it is likely a read error. The missing conserved phenylalanine or tryptophan at the end of this CDR3 makes a read error likely. This chain connects TRBV7-9 to TRBJ2-3; 8 positions match TRBD2. V gave up 4 bases and J gave up 4 bases; unmatched junction bases: 10. The CDR3 runs to 16 residues. The germline V gene has CDR1 SEHNR and CDR2 FQNEAQ (reference sequence). The CDR3 DNA reads TGTGCCAGCAGCTCCCTGATCGGACTAGCCCCAGATACGCAGTATTCT. Its translation: CASSSLIGLAPDTQYS.

A remark on this clonotype: This could be a read error, since a much larger clone is one nucleotide away. The chain joins TRBV28 to TRBJ1-1, with 10 nucleotides matching TRBD1. Germline V gene lookup returns CDR1 MDHEN and CDR2 SYDVKM. This CDR3 has 15 residues. CDR3 nucleotide sequence: TGTGCCGGCAGTTTATCGGGACAGGGGATCGCTGAAGCTTTCTTT. This encodes CAGSLSGQGIAEAFF.

This clonotype has at least ten counts. Mismatch with germline at one junction end may stem from a read error. DNA of the CDR3: TGTGCCCGCAGTTTATCCAGCGGAAAGTTCAATGAGCAGTTCTTC. Protein sequence: CARSLSSGKFNEQFF. This chain connects TRBV12-3 or TRBV12-4 to TRBJ2-1, with D perhaps TRBD2 (5 bases). The length of the CDR3 is 15 residues.

This clonotype occurred many times. V and J are TRBV20-1 and TRBJ1-1; weak D call: TRBD1 (5 bases). Germline lookup yields CDR1 DFQATT and CDR2 SNEGSKA (reference sequence). The CDR3 runs to 14 residues. Trimming cost V 0 bases and J 5 bases, with 13 bases left between them. The CDR3 loop reads CSARDHGGGTEAFF. The CDR3, as DNA: TGCAGTGCTAGAGATCATGGGGGAGGGACTGAAGCTTTCTTT.

In this sample, this clonotype turned up many times. This chain joins TRBV7-9 and TRBJ2-7; 10 bases align to TRBD2. Germline loops: CDR1 SEHNR, CDR2 FQNEAQ (reference sequence). CDR3 size: 13 residues. J gave up 5 bases and V 4 bases, and 2 bases lay outside the gene matches. The CDR3 loop reads CASSSGTSDEQYF. DNA of the CDR3: TGTGCCAGCAGCTCCGGGACTAGCGACGAGCAGTACTTC.

Concerning this clonotype: It differs at one base from a far larger clone, so likely a read error. The chain combines TRBV7-3 with TRBJ2-1; D may match TRBD1 or TRBD2 (5 bases each). Trimming left V 6 bases short and J 9 bases short, with 24 bases between. CDR1 and CDR2 (germline): SGHTA, FQGTGA. This CDR3 contains 16 residues. CDR3 residues: CASSRVRGGSVSEQFF. CDR3 sequence (DNA): TGTGCCAGCAGTAGGGTGCGTGGGGGTTCAGTTAGTGAGCAGTTCTTC.

The table lists this clonotype with many counts. The rearrangement links TRBV5-1 to TRBJ2-1; 7 bases match TRBD1. Germline loops: CDR1 SGHRS, CDR2 YFSETQ. The CDR3 has 14 residues. The V and J ends lost 4 bases and 6 bases, in that order; junction bases with no gene match: 7. CDR3 nucleotide sequence: TGCGCCAGCAGCCCAGTAAACAGGGGCAATGAGCAGTTCTTC. As protein: CASSPVNRGNEQFF.

The chain links TRBV2 to TRBJ2-6, with D perhaps TRBD2 (5 bases). Between the trimmed V and J ends, which lost 7 bases and 0 bases, there was a span of 10 bases. The V gene's germline CDR1 is SNHLY and CDR2 FYNNEI. The CDR3 consists of 15 residues. Written as DNA, the CDR3 is TGTGCCAGCACCGAGGGTCACTCTGGGGCCAACGTCCTGACTTTC. Its translation is CASTEGHSGANVLTF.

This clonotype has ten or more counts. In DNA, the CDR3 is TGCAGTGCCGCCGGGACAGGGGGTTATCAGCCCCAGCATTTT. This translates into CSAAGTGGYQPQHF. This rearrangement joins TRBV20-1 to TRBJ1-5, with TRBD1 identical over 11 bases. The CDR3 runs to 14 residues. Germline V lookup: CDR1 DFQATT, CDR2 SNEGSKA (reference sequence). After removal of 6 bases from V and 5 bases from J, the junction contained 6 bases not matched to a gene.

Many counts were recorded for this clonotype. The chain joins TRBV20-1 to TRBJ2-5; D gene unclear. This CDR3 is 9 amino acids long. The ends were cut back, 5 bases at V and 6 bases at J, with 4 bases in the middle. The germline V gene encodes CDR1 DFQATT and CDR2 SNEGSKA (reference sequence). CDR3: CSAFQTQYF. In nucleotides, the CDR3 is TGCAGTGCTTTCCAGACCCAGTACTTC.

This clonotype was seen repeatedly, ten times or more. The chain joins TRBV5-6 to TRBJ2-2, with D unresolved. CDR1 is SGHDT and CDR2 is YYEEEE in the germline V gene. The CDR3 consists of 14 residues. Trimming stripped 4 bases from V and 0 bases from J, with 7 bases between. CDR3 nucleotides: TGTGCCAGCAGCCCTTCCCCGAACACCGGGGAGCTGTTTTTT. This codes for CASSPSPNTGELFF.

This clonotype is medium-sized. The genes are TRBV7-9 and TRBJ2-1; 9 nucleotides line up with TRBD1. The CDR3 extends over 15 amino acids. J was trimmed by 7 bases and V by 7 bases; bases with no gene match: 11. CDR1 and CDR2 from the germline V gene are SEHNR and FQNEAQ (reference sequence). The CDR3 loop is CASNHGDRDVNEQFF. The CDR3 DNA reads TGTGCCAGCAACCACGGGGACAGGGATGTAAATGAGCAGTTCTTC.

This clonotype occurred many times. The gene calls are TRBV11-2 and TRBJ1-5, with D unclear. The CDR3 has 14 residues. V gave up 5 bases and J gave up 2 bases, with 10 bases separating them. The germline V gene encodes CDR1 SGHAT and CDR2 FQNNGV. CDR3 in amino acids: CASSLTLGNQPQHF. The CDR3, as DNA: TGTGCCAGCAGCCTGACACTGGGCAATCAGCCCCAGCATTTT.

This clonotype was found many times. The J gene is TRBJ1-4, the V gene TRBV4-3, with D hard to call. The CDR3 totals 16 residues. Trimming stripped 0 bases from V and 4 bases from J, with 12 bases between. Germline CDR1 reads LGHNA; CDR2 reads YSLEER. CDR3 in amino acids: CASSQDWQQFNEKLFF. In DNA form, the CDR3 reads TGCGCCAGCAGCCAAGATTGGCAACAGTTTAATGAAAAACTGTTTTTT.

Many counts were recorded for this clonotype. This sequence joins TRBV6-5 and TRBJ2-1; D is ambiguous. The germline V gene has CDR1 MNHEY and CDR2 SVGAGI. V was clipped by 7 bases and J by 1 base, with 14 bases between them. CDR3 length: 15 amino acids. The CDR3 sequence: CASTAIPGSYNEQFF. Written as DNA, the CDR3 is TGTGCCAGCACCGCCATCCCCGGGTCCTACAATGAGCAGTTCTTC.

At least ten counts were recorded for this clonotype. Its ends do not fully match the called genes, so a read error is possible. V is TRBV5-1 and J is TRBJ2-7; the match to TRBD2 covers 8 bases. The CDR3 runs to 13 residues. The germline gives CDR1 SGHRS, CDR2 YFSETQ. The CDR3 bases are TGCGCCAGCAGCTTGGATATACTAGCGGACTCCCACTTC. Translating gives CASSLDILADSHF.

Notes on this clonotype: A far larger clone is just one base off, so this is likely a read error. Written as DNA, the CDR3 is TGCAGTGCTAGAGAGGATCCGAGCACTGAAGCTTTCTTT. Amino acids: CSAREDPSTEAFF. V is TRBV20-1 and J is TRBJ1-6; D call uncertain. The J call may be wrong; the DNA end is better matched by TRBJ1-1. Germline values: CDR1 DFQATT, CDR2 SNEGSKA (reference sequence). The CDR3 loop spans 13 amino acids.

This clonotype was counted a few times. It may be a read error: a sequence one base away is much more abundant. The chain recombines TRBV7-2 with TRBJ2-7; 10 nucleotides line up with TRBD2. V shed 5 bases and J 6 bases; nucleotides not matched to a gene: 19. The CDR3 spans 18 residues. Germline V gene data show CDR1 as SGHTA and CDR2 as FQGNSA. In DNA, the CDR3 is TGTGCCAGCAGCACGCCTTCTCTAGCGGGAGACAGAGCTTCCGAGCAGTACTTC. Amino acid sequence: CASSTPSLAGDRASEQYF.

The rearrangement joins TRBV20-1 to TRBJ1-5; D is undetermined. Per germline, CDR1 DFQATT and CDR2 SNEGSKA (reference sequence). The CDR3 runs to 14 residues. V was cut by 2 bases and J by 2 bases, with 10 bases left in between. The CDR3 sequence: CSARPAGGNQPQHF. In DNA form, the CDR3 reads TGCAGTGCTAGACCGGCAGGAGGCAATCAGCCCCAGCATTTT.